This T cell receptor beta chain was retrieved from a study of T cell responses to AZD1222 COVID-19 vaccine. Overall study findings and caveats: Spike was spanned by vaccine-associated CD4 TCRs, with dominance at 160-218 and 743-854. There were mostly white British donors and more females than males, and clonal diversity was possibly underestimated.

Using immunoSEQ multiplex PCR, the repertoire was profiled, and TCRdb retains in-frame clones only, with some absent. The data hold about 120,000 clones, with about nine tenths observed a single time. About this clone itself: Antigen: not known.

Germline CDR1 and CDR2: MDHEN and SYDVKM. This CDR3 comprises 15 residues. Trimming took off 7 bases at V and 2 bases at J, with 18 bases between the two ends. This receptor was obtained from an adult who received the AZD1222 COVID-19 vaccine. The specimen was peripheral blood, collected 28 days after the second AZD1222 dose. J is TRBJ2-7 and V is TRBV28; D might be TRBD1 or TRBD2, each matching 5 bases. CDR3 nucleotide sequence: TGTGCCAGCAACAGAGGGACGGGTCTCCCCTACGAGCAGTACTTC. Translating it yields CASNRGTGLPYEQYF.